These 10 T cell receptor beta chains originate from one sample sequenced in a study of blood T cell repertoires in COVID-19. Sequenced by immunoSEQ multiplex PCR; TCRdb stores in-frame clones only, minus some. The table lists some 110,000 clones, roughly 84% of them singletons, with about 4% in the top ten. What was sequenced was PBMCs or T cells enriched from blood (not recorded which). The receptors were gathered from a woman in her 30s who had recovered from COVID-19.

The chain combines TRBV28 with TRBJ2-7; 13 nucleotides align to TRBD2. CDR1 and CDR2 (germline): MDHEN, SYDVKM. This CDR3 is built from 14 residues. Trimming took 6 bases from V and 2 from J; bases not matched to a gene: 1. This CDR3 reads CASRGLAGTYEQYF. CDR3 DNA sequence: TGTGCCAGCAGGGGACTAGCGGGAACCTACGAGCAGTACTTC.

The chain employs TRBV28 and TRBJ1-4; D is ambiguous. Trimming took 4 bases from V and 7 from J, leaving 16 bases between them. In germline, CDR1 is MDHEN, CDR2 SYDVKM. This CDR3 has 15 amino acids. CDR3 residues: CASSWGVEGVEKLFF. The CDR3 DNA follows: TGTGCCAGCAGTTGGGGTGTCGAGGGAGTTGAAAAACTGTTTTTT.

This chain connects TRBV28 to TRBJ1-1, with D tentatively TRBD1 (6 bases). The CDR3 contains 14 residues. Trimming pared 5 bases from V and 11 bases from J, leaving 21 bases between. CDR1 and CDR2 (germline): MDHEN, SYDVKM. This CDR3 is CASSTRRDTGGAFF. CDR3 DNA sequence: TGTGCCAGCAGTACTCGCCGGGACACGGGAGGGGCTTTCTTT.

DNA for the CDR3: TGTGCCAGCAGCCAAGGGCAGGGTCTTTCCCGTGGCTACACCTTC. Residues: CASSQGQGLSRGYTF. This rearrangement joins TRBV5-8 to TRBJ1-2; D is possibly TRBD1 (5 bases). The V gene's germline CDR1 is SGHTS and CDR2 YDEGEE. This CDR3 region has 15 residues. V was clipped by 4 bases and J by 7 bases, with 20 bases between them.

CDR3 DNA sequence: TGTGCCAGCTCACGGAACCAGGGGCCCGGCGAAAAACTGTTTTTT. Protein product: CASSRNQGPGEKLFF. V and J are TRBV18 and TRBJ1-4; possibly TRBD1 for D (6 bases). V shed 4 bases and J shed 8 bases, with 17 bases lying between them. The CDR3 contains 15 residues. Germline V lookup: CDR1 KGHSH, CDR2 LQKENI.

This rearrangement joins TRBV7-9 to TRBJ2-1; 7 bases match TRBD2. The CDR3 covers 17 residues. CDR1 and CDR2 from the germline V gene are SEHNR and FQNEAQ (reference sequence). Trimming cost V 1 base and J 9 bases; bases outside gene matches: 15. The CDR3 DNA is TGTGCCAGCAGCTTAGTTTCCCTTGGGGGGGAGCGACGTGAGCAGTTCTTC. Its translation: CASSLVSLGGERREQFF.

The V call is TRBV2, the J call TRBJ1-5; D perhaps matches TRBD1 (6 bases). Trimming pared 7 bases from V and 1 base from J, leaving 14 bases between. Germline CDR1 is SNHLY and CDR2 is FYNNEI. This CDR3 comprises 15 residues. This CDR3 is CASKAEQGSNQPQHF. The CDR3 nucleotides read TGTGCCAGCAAGGCCGAGCAGGGGAGCAATCAGCCCCAGCATTTT.

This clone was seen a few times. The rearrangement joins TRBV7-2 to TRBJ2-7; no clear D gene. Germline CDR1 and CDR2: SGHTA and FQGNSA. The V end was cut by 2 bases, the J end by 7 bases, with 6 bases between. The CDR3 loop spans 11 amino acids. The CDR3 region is CASSLRAEQYF. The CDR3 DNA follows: TGTGCCAGCAGCTTAAGAGCGGAGCAGTACTTC.

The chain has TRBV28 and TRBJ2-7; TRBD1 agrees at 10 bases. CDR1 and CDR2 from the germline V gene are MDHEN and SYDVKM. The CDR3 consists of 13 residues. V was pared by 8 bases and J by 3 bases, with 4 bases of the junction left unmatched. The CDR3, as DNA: TGTGCCAGCGGGACAGGGGCCCGCTACGAGCAGTACTTC. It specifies CASGTGARYEQYF.

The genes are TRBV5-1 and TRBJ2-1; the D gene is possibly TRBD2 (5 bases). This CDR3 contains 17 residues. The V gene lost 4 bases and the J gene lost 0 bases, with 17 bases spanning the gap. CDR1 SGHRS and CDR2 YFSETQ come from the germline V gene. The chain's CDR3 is CASSPLGGQSSYNEQFF. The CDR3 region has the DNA TGCGCCAGCAGCCCCCTGGGCGGGCAGAGCTCCTACAATGAGCAGTTCTTC.